This T cell receptor beta chain was captured by sequencing in a study of beta chain features in type 1 diabetes. Across the whole study: In age, gender and cell yields, patients were similar to healthy donors.

The table lists this clone with a few counts. Every isolated RNA sample was fully reverse transcribed, so sequencing captured expressed TCRB transcripts. Roughly 3.4 million reads per sample on average were obtained from naive, central memory and regulatory T cell samples. Some clones are missing from TCRdb's copy, which holds only in-frame ones; the method was immunoSEQ multiplex PCR. Here the sample spans approximately 150,000 clones, just over 9% being singletons. Every donor provided one heparinised blood draw, which averaged about 120 mL. The junction had 1 base not matched to a gene; V was cut back by 0 bases and J by 3 bases. CDR3 length: 14 residues. The germline gives CDR1 LNHNV, CDR2 YYDKDF (reference sequence).

The sequence was collected from a woman between 18 and 30 years old in good health. Sequencing was done on a sample of central memory CD4+ T cells from blood. V and J are TRBV15 and TRBJ2-7, with 8 bases identical to TRBD1. The CDR3: CATSREGTGYEQYF. CDR3 in DNA: TGTGCCACCAGCAGAGAGGGGACAGGCTACGAGCAGTACTTC. The full variable domain, its missing parts supplied by reference TRBV15 and TRBJ2-7, is DAMVIQNPRYQVTQFGKPVTLSCSQTLNHNVMYWYQQKSSQAPKLLFHYYDKDFNNEADTPDNFQSRRPNTSFCFLDIRSPGLGDTAMYLCATSREGTGYEQYFGPGTRLTVT.